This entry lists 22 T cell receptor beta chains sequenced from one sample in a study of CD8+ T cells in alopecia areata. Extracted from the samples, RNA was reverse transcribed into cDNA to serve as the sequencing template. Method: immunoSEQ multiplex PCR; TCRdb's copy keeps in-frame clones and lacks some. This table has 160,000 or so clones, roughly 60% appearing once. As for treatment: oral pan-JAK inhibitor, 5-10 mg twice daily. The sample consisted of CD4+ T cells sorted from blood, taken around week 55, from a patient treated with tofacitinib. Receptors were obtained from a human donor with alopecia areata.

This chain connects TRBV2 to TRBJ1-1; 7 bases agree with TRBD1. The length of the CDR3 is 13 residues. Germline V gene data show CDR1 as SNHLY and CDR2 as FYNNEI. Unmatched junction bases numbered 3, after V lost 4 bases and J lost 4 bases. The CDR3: CASSGSGGTEAFF. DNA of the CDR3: TGTGCCAGCAGTGGTTCAGGGGGCACTGAAGCTTTCTTT.

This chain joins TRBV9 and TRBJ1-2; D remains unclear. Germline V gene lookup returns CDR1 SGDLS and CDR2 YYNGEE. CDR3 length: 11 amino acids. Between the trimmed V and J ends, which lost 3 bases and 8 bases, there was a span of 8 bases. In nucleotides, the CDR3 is TGTGCCAGCAGCGCCGCTTTGGGCTACACCTTC. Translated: CASSAALGYTF.

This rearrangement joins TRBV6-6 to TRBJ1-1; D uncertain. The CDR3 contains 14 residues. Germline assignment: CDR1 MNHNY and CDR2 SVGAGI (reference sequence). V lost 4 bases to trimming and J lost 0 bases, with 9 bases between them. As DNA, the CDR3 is TGTGCCAGCAGTTCGGCTGAGATGAACACTGAAGCTTTCTTT. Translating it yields CASSSAEMNTEAFF.

The CDR3 DNA sequence: TGTGCCAGCAGAAGGACAGTCCAAGAGACCCAGTACTTC. Amino acid sequence: CASRRTVQETQYF. The rearrangement joins TRBV6-5 to TRBJ2-5; D is perhaps TRBD1 (6 bases). This CDR3 has 13 amino acids. The germline V gene has CDR1 MNHEY and CDR2 SVGAGI. The V end lost 6 bases, the J end lost 1 base, and 9 bases lay between the germline ends.

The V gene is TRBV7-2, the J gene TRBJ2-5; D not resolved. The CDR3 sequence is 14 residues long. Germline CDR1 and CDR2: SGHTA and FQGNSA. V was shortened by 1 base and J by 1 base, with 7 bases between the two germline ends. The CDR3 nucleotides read TGTGCCAGCAGCTTAGAAGGGTTCCAAGAGACCCAGTACTTC. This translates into CASSLEGFQETQYF.

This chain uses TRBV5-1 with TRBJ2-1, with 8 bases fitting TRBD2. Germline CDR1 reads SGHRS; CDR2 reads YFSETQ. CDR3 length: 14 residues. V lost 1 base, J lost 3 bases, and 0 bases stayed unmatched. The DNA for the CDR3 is TGCGCCAGCAGCTTGACTAGCGGCTACAATGAGCAGTTCTTC. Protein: CASSLTSGYNEQFF.

CDR3 sequence: CASSAASLGTQYF. The CDR3 nucleotides are TGTGCCAGCAGTGCCGCTAGCCTCGGGACCCAGTACTTC. This rearrangement joins TRBV6-1 to TRBJ2-5; tentatively, D is TRBD2 (5 bases). The germline V gene has CDR1 MNHNS and CDR2 SASEGT. The V and J ends lost 4 bases and 7 bases respectively, with 13 bases between them. The CDR3 length is 13 residues.

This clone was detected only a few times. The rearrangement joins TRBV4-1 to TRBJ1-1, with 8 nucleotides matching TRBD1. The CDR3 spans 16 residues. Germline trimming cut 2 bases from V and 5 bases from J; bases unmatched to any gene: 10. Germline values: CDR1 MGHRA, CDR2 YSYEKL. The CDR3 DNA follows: TGCGCCAGCAGCCAACGAAACGGACAGGGAAGAACTGAAGCTTTCTTT. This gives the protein CASSQRNGQGRTEAFF.

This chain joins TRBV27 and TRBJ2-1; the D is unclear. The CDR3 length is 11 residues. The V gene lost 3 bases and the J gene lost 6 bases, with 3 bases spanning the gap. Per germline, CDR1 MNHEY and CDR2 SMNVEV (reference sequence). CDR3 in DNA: TGTGCCAGCAGTTTGGGCAATGAGCAGTTCTTC. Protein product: CASSLGNEQFF.

The CDR3 region is CASCQSSNQPQHF. The CDR3 nucleotides read TGTGCCAGCTGTCAATCTAGCAATCAGCCCCAGCATTTT. The rearrangement uses TRBV11-2 and TRBJ1-5; D uncertain. Looked up from germline, CDR1 is SGHAT and CDR2 is FQNNGV. The CDR3 contains 13 residues. Trimming cost V 8 bases and J 0 bases, with 8 bases left between them.

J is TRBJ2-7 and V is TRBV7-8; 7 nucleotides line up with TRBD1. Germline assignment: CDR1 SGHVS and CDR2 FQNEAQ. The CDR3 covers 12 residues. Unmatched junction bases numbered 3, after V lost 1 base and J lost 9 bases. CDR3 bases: TGTGCCAGCAGCTTAGTCCGGGACAGGCAGTACTTC. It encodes CASSLVRDRQYF.

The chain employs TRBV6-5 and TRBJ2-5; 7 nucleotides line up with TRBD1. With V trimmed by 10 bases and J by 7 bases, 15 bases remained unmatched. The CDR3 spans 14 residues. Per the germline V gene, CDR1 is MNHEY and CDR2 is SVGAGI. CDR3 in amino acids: CATRDSGRSGTQYF. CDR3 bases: TGTGCCACAAGGGACAGCGGACGATCGGGGACCCAGTACTTC.

In DNA form, the CDR3 reads TGTGCCAGCAGCCAGCAGGAAACCGGGGAGCTGTTTTTT. Translating gives CASSQQETGELFF. The chain joins TRBV7-2 to TRBJ2-2; D is unclear. From germline, CDR1 is SGHTA and CDR2 FQGNSA. The CDR3 covers 13 residues. The V and J ends lost 5 bases and 5 bases respectively, with 9 bases between them.

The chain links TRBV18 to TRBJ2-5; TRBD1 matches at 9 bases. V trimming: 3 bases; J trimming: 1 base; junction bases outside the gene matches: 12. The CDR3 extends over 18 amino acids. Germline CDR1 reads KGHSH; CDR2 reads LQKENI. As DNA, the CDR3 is TGTGCCAGCTCACCCCGTCGGATTCGGGACAGGGTCCAAGAGACCCAGTACTTC. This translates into CASSPRRIRDRVQETQYF. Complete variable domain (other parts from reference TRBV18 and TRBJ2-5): NAGVMQNPRHLVRRRGQEARLRCSPMKGHSHVYWYRQLPEEGLKFMVYLQKENIIDESGMPKERFSAEFPKEGPSILRIQQVVRGDSAAYFCASSPRRIRDRVQETQYFGPGTRLLVL.

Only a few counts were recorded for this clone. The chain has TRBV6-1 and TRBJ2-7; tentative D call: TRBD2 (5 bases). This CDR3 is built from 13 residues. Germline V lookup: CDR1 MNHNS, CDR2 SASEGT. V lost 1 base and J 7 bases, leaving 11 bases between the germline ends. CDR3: CASSEGVSGEQYF. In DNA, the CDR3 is TGTGCCAGCAGTGAAGGTGTGTCGGGGGAGCAGTACTTC.

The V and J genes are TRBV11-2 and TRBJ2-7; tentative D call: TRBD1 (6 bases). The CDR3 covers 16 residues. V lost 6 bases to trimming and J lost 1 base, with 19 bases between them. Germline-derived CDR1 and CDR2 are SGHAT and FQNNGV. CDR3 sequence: CASRRIRDMRSYEQYF. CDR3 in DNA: TGTGCCAGCAGACGAATCAGGGACATGCGTTCCTACGAGCAGTACTTC.

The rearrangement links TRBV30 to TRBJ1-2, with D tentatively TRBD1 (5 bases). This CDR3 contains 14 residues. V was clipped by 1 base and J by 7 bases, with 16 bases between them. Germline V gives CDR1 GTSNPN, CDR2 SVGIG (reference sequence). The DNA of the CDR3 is TGTGCCTGGAGTGCCGACAGAGTGGCTCGTGGCTACACCTTC. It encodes CAWSADRVARGYTF. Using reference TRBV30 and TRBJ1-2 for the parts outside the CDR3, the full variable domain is SQTIHQWPATLVQPVGSPLSLECTVEGTSNPNLYWYRQAAGRGLQLLFYSVGIGQISSEVPQNLSASRPQDRQFILSSKKLLLSDSGFYLCAWSADRVARGYTFGSGTRLTVV.

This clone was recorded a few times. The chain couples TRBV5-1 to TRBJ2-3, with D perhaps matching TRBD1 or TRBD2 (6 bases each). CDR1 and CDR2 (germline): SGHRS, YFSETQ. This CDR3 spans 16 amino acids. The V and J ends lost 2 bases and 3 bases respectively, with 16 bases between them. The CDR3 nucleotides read TGCGCCAGCAGCTTAATCGGGGGCGCCGGAACAGATACGCAGTATTTT. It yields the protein CASSLIGGAGTDTQYF.

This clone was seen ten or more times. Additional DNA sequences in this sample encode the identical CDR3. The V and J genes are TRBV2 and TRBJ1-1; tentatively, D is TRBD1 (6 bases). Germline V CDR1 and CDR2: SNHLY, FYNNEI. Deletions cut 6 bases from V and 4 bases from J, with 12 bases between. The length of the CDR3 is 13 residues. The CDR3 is CASRVDRGTEAFF. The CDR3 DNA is TGTGCCAGCAGGGTGGACAGAGGCACTGAAGCTTTCTTT.

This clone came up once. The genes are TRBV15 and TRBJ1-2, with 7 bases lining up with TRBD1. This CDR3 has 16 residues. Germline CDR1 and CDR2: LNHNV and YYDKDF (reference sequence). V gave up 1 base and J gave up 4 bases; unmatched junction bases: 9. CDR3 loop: CATSRAKGASTYGYTF. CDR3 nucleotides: TGTGCCACCAGCAGAGCGAAGGGGGCCTCTACCTATGGCTACACCTTC. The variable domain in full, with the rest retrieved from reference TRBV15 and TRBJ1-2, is DAMVIQNPRYQVTQFGKPVTLSCSQTLNHNVMYWYQQKSSQAPKLLFHYYDKDFNNEADTPDNFQSRRPNTSFCFLDIRSPGLGDTAMYLCATSRAKGASTYGYTFGSGTRLTVV.

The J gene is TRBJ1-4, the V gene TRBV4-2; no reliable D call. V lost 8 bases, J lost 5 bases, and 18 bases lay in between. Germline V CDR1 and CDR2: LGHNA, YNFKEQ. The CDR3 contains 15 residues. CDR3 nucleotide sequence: TGTGCCAGCGCCATAAACGGCTTCTTAAATGAAAAACTGTTTTTT. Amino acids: CASAINGFLNEKLFF.

The CDR3 coding sequence is TGTGCCAGCAGCTTTCTTACAGGGAACACTGAAGCTTTCTTT. Encoded protein: CASSFLTGNTEAFF. The J gene is TRBJ1-1, the V gene TRBV11-3; possibly TRBD1 for D (5 bases). The CDR3 runs to 14 residues. V dropped 3 bases and J dropped 1 base, with 9 bases sitting between them. In germline, CDR1 is SGHNT, CDR2 YENEEA.